The clone carrying this T cell receptor (beta chain) was detected many times. No antigen is known for it. The sample belongs to a study of Graves' ophthalmopathy and Graves' hyperthyroidism. As for the study in general: In this cohort's terms, stable hyperthyroidism meant no ophthalmopathy by 18 months of follow-up. Study-level results: Among expanded thyroid clonotypes above 0.001 frequency, most also occurred in blood. A model of 13 signatures distinguished ophthalmopathy from stable hyperthyroidism at approximately 90% sensitivity and roughly 82% specificity.

Using RNA transcripts, the TCR beta CDR3 regions were amplified. RT-PCR in the first round used HTBI primers; a second-round multiplex PCR followed. From the multiplex PCR reads, TCRdb called clonotypes with MiXCR, one entry per CDR3 protein. The sample lists about 1.1 million distinct CDR3 sequences, about two fifths occurring once. This CDR3 region has 14 residues. Germline lookup yields CDR1 MNHNY and CDR2 SVGAGI (reference sequence). V was trimmed by 11 bases and J by 4 bases, leaving 20 bases between them. The sequenced sample was peripheral blood or thyroid tissue (not recorded which). The rearrangement joins TRBV6-6 to TRBJ2-5; D tentatively reads TRBD1 or TRBD2 (6 bases each). This receptor was identified in an adult man with Graves' hyperthyroidism. The chain's CDR3 is CAASGGFGRETQYF. CDR3 coding DNA: TGTGCCGCCTCCGGGGGCTTTGGAAGAGAGACCCAGTACTTC.